The source of this TCR beta chain is a study of OX40 agonist ivuxolimab in advanced cancers. Findings of the study overall: Individuals who were partial responders at 0.1-3.0 mg/kg had clonal expansion that ranked among the lowest. Dose levels from 0.1 to 3.0 mg/kg saw CD4+ and CD8+ blood T cells expand clonally by week 6. Expanded clones tended on average to be more numerous among CD8+ T cells than CD4+.

Sequenced by immunoSEQ multiplex PCR; TCRdb stores in-frame clones only, minus some. The table includes just under 55,000 clones, around 80% detected once. About this clone itself: Its antigen is not identified.

V shed 7 bases, J shed 3 bases, and the junction held 5 bases outside the gene matches. This CDR3 contains 13 residues. CDR1 and CDR2 from the germline V gene are MNHNY and SVGAGI (reference sequence). The chain combines TRBV6-6 with TRBJ2-7, with 8 bases fitting TRBD1. This sequence originates from an adult with an advanced solid tumor such as melanoma, head and neck, liver or kidney cancer. The material sequenced was CD4+ or CD8+ T cells sorted from blood, taken in a trial of the OX40 agonist ivuxolimab. The CDR3 loop reads CASKNGQGYEQYF. In nucleotides, the CDR3 is TGTGCCAGCAAAAACGGACAGGGCTACGAGCAGTACTTC.